The rows below give T cell receptor beta chains drawn from one sample of a study of T cell repertoires in cytomegalovirus infection. TCRdb ran MiXCR on the reads and lists one entry per CDR3 protein. This repertoire shows 500,000 or so distinct CDR3 sequences, 16% found once; its top ten account for 20% to 30%. The specimen was CD8+ T cells from PBMCs. The receptors originated from a human donor in good health (CMV status not recorded). Some clones in this sample may be carry-over from other donors' samples. Both conserved end residues are part of each CDR3. A D gene is named only where the DNA matches it firmly. A clone size is listed for some rows: how often the clone was seen (once, few, many), or a class if it is expanded.

d_gene,abundance,v_gene,j_gene,CDR3nt,CDR3aa
NA,NA,TRBV20-1,TRBJ2-7,TGCAGTGCTAGAGACGACTCCTCCTACGAGCAGTACTTC,CSARDDSSYEQYF
NA,few,TRBV13,TRBJ2-7,TGTGCCAGCAGCTACTCGCGCCGAGGGAGCGAGCAGTACTTC,CASSYSRRGSEQYF
NA,NA,TRBV18,TRBJ2-1,TGTGCCAGCTCACCCTCTCAGTATGAGCAGTTCTTC,CASSPSQYEQFF
NA,NA,TRBV6-1,TRBJ2-1,TGTGCCAGCAGAATAGGGGGTTCAGCTTACAATGAGCAGTTCTTC,CASRIGGSAYNEQFF
TRBD1,few,TRBV6-5,TRBJ1-1,TGTGCCAGCAGTTACGCCGGACAGGGCGGGTATGAAGCTTTCTTT,CASSYAGQGGYEAFF
TRBD1,NA,TRBV6-2/TRBV6-3,TRBJ1-5,TGTGCCAGCAGTTTCGGACAGGGGTTAGATCAGCCCCAGCATTTT,CASSFGQGLDQPQHF
NA,few,TRBV19,TRBJ1-5,TGTGCCAGTAGTATAGGTTCGCCTAACACCTCACCCCAGCATTTT,CASSIGSPNTSPQHF
TRBD1,many,TRBV6-1,TRBJ2-3,TGTGCCAGCAGTGGCCGGGACAGATACACAGATACGCAGTATTTT,CASSGRDRYTDTQYF
NA,many,TRBV10-3,TRBJ1-2,TGTGCCATCGGGTCCGGGGTACTAACTCGCCGCAGTAACTATGGCTACACCTTC,CAIGSGVLTRRSNYGYTF
NA,few,TRBV24-1,TRBJ2-2,TGTGCCACCAGTGATTTCAAGGACAGTTACACCGGGGAGCTGTTTTTT,CATSDFKDSYTGELFF
TRBD2,few,TRBV2,TRBJ2-1,TGTGCCAGCAGTGGGGGGACTAGCGCATACAATGAGCAGTTCTTC,CASSGGTSAYNEQFF
TRBD1,many,TRBV7-8,TRBJ2-3,TGTGCCAGCAGCTTAGGGCGGGGCAGGGGGCACGCAGATACGCAGTATTTT,CASSLGRGRGHADTQYF
NA,NA,TRBV9,TRBJ1-4,TGTGCCAGCAGCGCTCAGGGAGAGGCGTGGGAAAAACTGTTTTTT,CASSAQGEAWEKLFF
TRBD2,NA,TRBV15,TRBJ2-1,TGTGCCACCACCCCGGGCCCCGCGGGGGCCTACAATGAGCAGTTCTTC,CATTPGPAGAYNEQFF
TRBD1,NA,TRBV14,TRBJ1-2,TGTGCCAGCAGCCAAGACCTAAGGGACAGGGAGGGAAACTATGGCTACACCTTC,CASSQDLRDREGNYGYTF
NA,NA,TRBV6-2/TRBV6-3,TRBJ2-7,TGTGCCAGCAGGGATACAGGGATTTACGAGCAGTACTTC,CASRDTGIYEQYF
TRBD2,NA,TRBV20-1,TRBJ2-3,TGCAGTGCTAGAGCAAGCGGGATCTCAGATACGCAGTATTTT,CSARASGISDTQYF
TRBD2,NA,TRBV29-1,TRBJ2-3,TGCAGCGTTGCGGTGACTAGCGGGGGAACAGATACGCAGTATTTT,CSVAVTSGGTDTQYF
TRBD1,many,TRBV7-9,TRBJ2-7,TGTGCCAGCAGCTTAGGAACAGGGGCCGAGCAGTACTTC,CASSLGTGAEQYF
TRBD1,many,TRBV19,TRBJ2-5,TGTGCCAGTAGTACCACTAGACAGGGGAGAAGGCAAGAGACCCAGTACTTC,CASSTTRQGRRQETQYF
TRBD2,many,TRBV7-9,TRBJ2-7,TGTGCCAGCAGCTTATCCTTAGCGGGAGGCCGTGGTGAGCAGTACTTC,CASSLSLAGGRGEQYF
NA,few,TRBV27,TRBJ2-1,TGTGCCAGCAGTTTAGGGCGAAACTACAATGAGCAGTTCTTC,CASSLGRNYNEQFF
TRBD1,few,TRBV7-6,TRBJ1-1,TGTGCCAGCAGCTCCGACAGGGGAGGGACTGAAGCTTTCTTT,CASSSDRGGTEAFF
NA,NA,TRBV2,TRBJ1-1,TGTGCCATCGGACAGAACACTGAAGCTTTCTTT,CAIGQNTEAFF
TRBD1,many,TRBV7-9,TRBJ1-5,TGTGCCAGCAGCCCAGGGGGCAGGAATCAGCCCCAGCATTTT,CASSPGGRNQPQHF
TRBD1,few,TRBV12-5,TRBJ2-1,TGTGCTAGTGATCCCGCGACAGGGTTGAATGAGCAGTTCTTC,CASDPATGLNEQFF
TRBD1,many,TRBV27,TRBJ2-1,TGTGCCAGCAGTTCCAACCTCGGACAGGGGAATTATGAGCAGTTCTTC,CASSSNLGQGNYEQFF
NA,NA,TRBV27,TRBJ2-1,TGTGCCAGCAGTCCTTCTTGGGGGGACACCCTGGGGGATGAGCAGTTCTTC,CASSPSWGDTLGDEQFF
TRBD2,many,TRBV14,TRBJ2-7,TGTGCCAGCAGCCAGCTTACTAGCGGGACCATTCCGTACGAGCAGTACTTC,CASSQLTSGTIPYEQYF
TRBD1,many,TRBV12-3/TRBV12-4,TRBJ2-5,TGTGCCAGCAGTCGACCGGGACAGGACCCCCAAGAGACCCAGTACTTC,CASSRPGQDPQETQYF
NA,NA,TRBV27,TRBJ1-4,TGTGCCAGAAGTTCCGAGACATGGAGGAGTGTAAAACTGTTTTTT,CARSSETWRSVKLFF
NA,NA,TRBV12-3/TRBV12-4,TRBJ2-3,TGTGCCAGCAGTCTCGGGATCACGGAGGGTACGCAGTATTTT,CASSLGITEGTQYF
NA,many,TRBV14,TRBJ1-1,TGTGCCAGCAGCCAAGAGGGGACGGTGAACACTGAAGCTTTCTTT,CASSQEGTVNTEAFF
NA,few,TRBV6-6,TRBJ1-5,TGTGCCAGCAGTTACTCCTCAGTAAGCAATCAGCCCCAGCATTTT,CASSYSSVSNQPQHF
NA,many,TRBV2,TRBJ2-1,TGTGCCAGCACCCTAATGGGGCAGGGTGATGAGCAGTTCTTC,CASTLMGQGDEQFF
NA,few,TRBV27,TRBJ2-6,TGTGCCAGCATGCCGGGCACACTAAGCTCTGGGGCCAACGTCCTGACTTTC,CASMPGTLSSGANVLTF
TRBD2,many,TRBV6-5,TRBJ2-7,TGTGCCAGCAGTTCGACTAGCGGGAGGATCTACGAGCAGTACTTC,CASSSTSGRIYEQYF
NA,few,TRBV18,TRBJ1-4,TGTGCCAGCTCACCTTCCAAGGGATTTCATGAAAAACTGTTTTTT,CASSPSKGFHEKLFF
NA,many,TRBV6-6,TRBJ1-2,TGTGCCAGCAACGACGGCAGCTACTATGGCTACACCTTC,CASNDGSYYGYTF